The 9 T cell receptor beta chains below all came from one sample that was sequenced in a study of cytomegalovirus exposure and HLA in healthy donors. PCR was performed using 60 Vbeta and 13 Jbeta primers. Assay: immunoSEQ multiplex PCR; the TCRdb copy retains only in-frame clones and omits some. The table includes roughly 170,000 clones, 84% detected once. The sample consisted of PBMCs. The receptors shown here come from a girl under 10 years old in good health and CMV-seropositive.

The gene calls are TRBV2 and TRBJ2-3; 9 bases fit TRBD1. V shed 2 bases, J shed 8 bases, and the junction held 11 bases outside the gene matches. The CDR3 extends over 16 amino acids. Germline loops: CDR1 SNHLY, CDR2 FYNNEI. CDR3 nucleotides: TGTGCCAGCAGTGAACTATTGGGACAGGGAGAGGGTACGCAGTATTTT. It specifies CASSELLGQGEGTQYF.

The gene calls are TRBV9 and TRBJ2-7; TRBD1 aligns across 12 bases. The CDR3 has 15 residues. Germline V gives CDR1 SGDLS, CDR2 YYNGEE. V shed 3 bases, J shed 6 bases, and the junction held 7 bases outside the gene matches. CDR3 sequence reads: CASSAGTGGIGEQYF. DNA for the CDR3: TGTGCCAGCAGCGCGGGGACAGGGGGCATCGGCGAGCAGTACTTC.

The chain couples TRBV25-1 to TRBJ2-7, with unresolved D. The V and J ends lost 10 bases and 2 bases respectively, with 18 bases between them. The CDR3 has 14 amino acids. CDR1 is MGHDK, CDR2 SYGVNS, per germline. The CDR3 reads CATGTELFTYEQYF. The DNA for the CDR3 is TGTGCCACCGGAACAGAATTATTTACCTACGAGCAGTACTTC.

This chain uses TRBV27 with TRBJ1-2; 9 positions agree with TRBD1. The CDR3 consists of 14 residues. The trim removed 8 bases at V and 7 bases at J, leaving 11 bases unmatched. Germline CDR1 reads MNHEY; CDR2 reads SMNVEV (reference sequence). The CDR3 region is CASGLGQGSCGYTF. The CDR3 region has the DNA TGTGCCAGCGGCCTGGGACAGGGTTCTTGTGGCTACACCTTC.

This chain joins TRBV19 and TRBJ1-2; tentative D call: TRBD1 (5 bases). This CDR3 comprises 15 residues. The V gene's germline CDR1 is LNHDA and CDR2 SQIVND (reference sequence). V was shortened by 9 bases and J by 4 bases, with 21 bases between the two germline ends. The CDR3 loop reads CASRKRDGRFYGYTF. CDR3 bases: TGTGCCAGCCGGAAGCGGGACGGCAGGTTCTATGGCTACACCTTC.

This clone has just a few counts. The J gene is TRBJ1-1, the V gene TRBV15; D gene uncertain. The CDR3 spans 12 residues. Looked up from germline, CDR1 is LNHNV and CDR2 is YYDKDF (reference sequence). V lost 3 bases and J 6 bases, leaving 8 bases between the germline ends. The DNA of the CDR3 is TGTGCCACCAGCAGGGTAAACTCTGAAGCTTTCTTT. Its protein is CATSRVNSEAFF.

This chain connects TRBV28 to TRBJ1-2; TRBD1 matches 9 bases. V dropped 6 bases and J dropped 0; count of bases not matched to a gene: 8. The CDR3 runs 16 residues. CDR1 MDHEN and CDR2 SYDVKM come from the germline V gene. As DNA, the CDR3 is TGTGCCAGCAGCCCCGGGACAGGGACAGCTAACTATGGCTACACCTTC. Translated: CASSPGTGTANYGYTF.

The chain links TRBV6-1 to TRBJ2-1, with 9 bases lining up with TRBD1. The CDR3 is made up of 15 amino acids. The J segment lost 8 bases and the V segment lost 7 bases, leaving 12 bases of the junction unmatched. Germline CDR1 MNHNS, CDR2 SASEGT. CDR3 sequence reads: CASNQLEQGADEQFF. CDR3 bases: TGTGCCAGCAACCAATTGGAACAGGGGGCGGATGAGCAGTTCTTC.

In this sample, this clone turned up once. The chain joins TRBV21-1 to TRBJ2-1; the listed D gene, TRBD1, was not tested against the DNA. TRBV21-1 is noted as a pseudogene. There are 14 residues in the CDR3. The CDR3 sequence: CASSKEQGANEQFF. CDR3 DNA sequence: TGTGCCAGCAGCAAAGAGCAGGGGGCAAATGAGCAGTTCTTC.